This TCR beta chain was captured in a study of T cells in Graves' hyperthyroidism and ophthalmopathy. Study-level background: The initial diagnosis was the point when peripheral blood was collected, ahead of any treatment. Broader study findings: Most clonotypes that expanded in the thyroid above 0.001 also showed up in blood.

Patients aged 18 to 65 had newly diagnosed hyperthyroidism that had lasted under 2 months. This clonotype was seen ten or more times. Its target is not known. From RNA transcripts, TCR beta CDR3 regions were amplified. Primed by the HTBI set, a first-round RT-PCR was run on the TCR CDR3. MiXCR, applied by TCRdb to the multiplex PCR reads, yields one record per CDR3 protein. The sample shows about 110,000 distinct CDR3 sequences, about 15% of them seen only once. Germline V gives CDR1 SQVTM, CDR2 ANQGSEA. CDR3 length: 13 amino acids. The junction had 5 bases not matched to a gene; V was cut back by 6 bases and J by 5 bases.

Sequenced sample: blood. This receptor was taken from a woman between 50 and 59 years old with Graves' hyperthyroidism. The chain is built from TRBV29-1 and TRBJ1-5; 9 bases line up with TRBD1. CDR3 DNA sequence: TGCAGCGTGGGACAGGGTCGCGATCAGCCCCAGCATTTT. The encoded protein is CSVGQGRDQPQHF.